This T cell receptor (beta chain) came from a study of shared clonotypes between healthy human individuals. Overall study findings and caveats: A small donor pool kept down the genetic and exposure-history diversity that was represented. Memory subsets had estimated richness that was generally smaller than that of naive subsets.

Germline trimming cut 1 base from V and 2 bases from J; bases unmatched to any gene: 4. The CDR3 extends over 17 amino acids. Looked up from germline, CDR1 is LNHDA and CDR2 is SQIVND (reference sequence). The genomic DNA of each subset was split evenly across several immunoSEQ plates. Sequenced by immunoSEQ multiplex PCR; TCRdb stores in-frame clones only, minus some. The table lists approximately 2,000,000 clones, approximately 90% of them singletons. Concerning this clone: No antigen is known for it.

This chain connects TRBV19 to TRBJ2-3; 12 bases match TRBD2. The receptor comes from a man aged 18-30 years in good health. Some clones in this sample may be carry-over from other donors' samples. The specimen sequenced was naive CD4+ T cells from PBMCs. The subset: CD45RA+ positively selected. CDR3 coding DNA: TGTGCCAGTAGTATAGGTACTAGCGGGAGGCCCACAGATACGCAGTATTTT. Protein product: CASSIGTSGRPTDTQYF. The entire variable domain, with the rest obtained from reference TRBV19 and TRBJ2-3, is as follows: DGGITQSPKYLFRKEGQNVTLSCEQNLNHDAMYWYRQDPGQGLRLIYYSQIVNDFQKGDIAEGYSVSREKKESFPLTVTSAQKNPTAFYLCASSIGTSGRPTDTQYFGPGTRLTVL.